The present T cell receptor beta chain was sequenced within a study of blood T cells in healthy people across ages. This clonotype appeared a few times. The second PCR ran 7 to 11 cycles with a sample-barcoded 5' primer and J-beta primers. TCRdb re-called the 5' RACE reads with MiXCR, one entry per CDR3 protein. Of 1.5 million or so distinct CDR3 sequences in the sample, around two fifths are singletons; the top ten hold 7.9%. What was sequenced was blood. This TCR was sampled from a woman aged 18 to 35 in good health.

As DNA, the CDR3 is TGTGCCAGCAAAACTCAAAGAATTCGGGACAATGAGCAGTTCTTC. This encodes CASKTQRIRDNEQFF. The chain uses TRBV27 and TRBJ2-1, with D hard to call. The CDR3 runs to 15 residues. In germline, CDR1 is MNHEY, CDR2 SMNVEV (reference sequence). V lost 7 bases to trimming and J lost 5 bases, with 18 bases between them.